The T cell receptor (beta chain) under discussion was sequenced for a study of T cell responses to AZD1222 COVID-19 vaccine. Study-wide results and limits: Donors in the cohort were predominantly white British and more often female, and clonal diversity was possibly underestimated. Spike regions recognized by vaccine-associated CD4 TCRs spanned the protein, led by 160-218 and 743-854. No repertoire was sampled before or during the peak T cell response, only after it. Spike-specific TCR breadth and depth both grew after two AZD1222 doses.

Germline CDR1 is MNHNS and CDR2 is SASEGT. Trimming took off 2 bases at V and 3 bases at J, with 4 bases between the two ends. CDR3 length: 12 amino acids. Assay: immunoSEQ multiplex PCR; the TCRdb copy retains only in-frame clones and omits some. Found here are approximately 180,000 clones, approximately 90% of them singletons; the top ten hold about 4.1%. As to this clone: Its cognate antigen is unknown.

The V and J genes are TRBV6-1 and TRBJ1-2; D not certain. The specimen was peripheral blood, collected 28 days after the second dose of the MenACWY control vaccine. The clonotype was recovered from an adult who received the MenACWY meningococcal vaccine as a control. The DNA of the CDR3 is TGTGCCAGCAGTGAACGGGACTATGGCTACACCTTC. As protein: CASSERDYGYTF.